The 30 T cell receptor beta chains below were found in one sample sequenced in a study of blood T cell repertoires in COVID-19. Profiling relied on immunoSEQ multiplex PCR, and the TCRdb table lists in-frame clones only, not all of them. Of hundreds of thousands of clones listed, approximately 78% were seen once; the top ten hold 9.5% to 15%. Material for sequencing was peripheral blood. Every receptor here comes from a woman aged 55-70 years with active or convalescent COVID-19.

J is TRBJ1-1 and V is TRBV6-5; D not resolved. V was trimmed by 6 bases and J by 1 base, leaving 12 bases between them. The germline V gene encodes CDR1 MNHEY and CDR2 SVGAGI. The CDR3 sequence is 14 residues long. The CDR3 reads CASSPYAQNTEAFF. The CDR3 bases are TGTGCCAGCAGCCCCTACGCCCAGAACACTGAAGCTTTCTTT.

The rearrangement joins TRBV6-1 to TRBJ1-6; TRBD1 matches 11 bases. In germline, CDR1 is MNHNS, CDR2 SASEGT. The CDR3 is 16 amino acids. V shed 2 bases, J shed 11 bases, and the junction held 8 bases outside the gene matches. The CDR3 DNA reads TGTGCCAGCAGTGAATTCCCGGGACAGGGGGGTACACCCCTCCACTTT. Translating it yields CASSEFPGQGGTPLHF.

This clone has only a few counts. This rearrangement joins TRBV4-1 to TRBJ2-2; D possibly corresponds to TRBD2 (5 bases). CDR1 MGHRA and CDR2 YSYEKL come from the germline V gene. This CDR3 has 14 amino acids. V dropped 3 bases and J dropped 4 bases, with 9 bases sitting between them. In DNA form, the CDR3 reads TGCGCCAGCAGCCACCCGGGGAGCACCGGGGAGCTGTTTTTT. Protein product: CASSHPGSTGELFF.

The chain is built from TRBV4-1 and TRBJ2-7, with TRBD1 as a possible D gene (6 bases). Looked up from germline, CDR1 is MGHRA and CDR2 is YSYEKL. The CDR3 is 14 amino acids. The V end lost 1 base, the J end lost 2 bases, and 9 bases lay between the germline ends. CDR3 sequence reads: CASSQGRQAYEQYF. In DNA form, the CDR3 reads TGCGCCAGCAGCCAAGGTCGACAGGCCTACGAGCAGTACTTC.

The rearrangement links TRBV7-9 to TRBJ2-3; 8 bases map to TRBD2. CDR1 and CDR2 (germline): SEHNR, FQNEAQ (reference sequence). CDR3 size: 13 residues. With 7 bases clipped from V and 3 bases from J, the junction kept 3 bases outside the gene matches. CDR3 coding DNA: TGTGCCAGCAATCGGGGGGGGACAGATACGCAGTATTTT. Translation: CASNRGGTDTQYF.

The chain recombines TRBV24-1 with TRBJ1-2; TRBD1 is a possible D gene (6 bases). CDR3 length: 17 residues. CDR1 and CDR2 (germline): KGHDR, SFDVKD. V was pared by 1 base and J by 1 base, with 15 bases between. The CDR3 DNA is TGTGCCACCAGTGATTTAAGGGAGACAGGTGGTAACTATGGCTACACCTTC. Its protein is CATSDLRETGGNYGYTF.

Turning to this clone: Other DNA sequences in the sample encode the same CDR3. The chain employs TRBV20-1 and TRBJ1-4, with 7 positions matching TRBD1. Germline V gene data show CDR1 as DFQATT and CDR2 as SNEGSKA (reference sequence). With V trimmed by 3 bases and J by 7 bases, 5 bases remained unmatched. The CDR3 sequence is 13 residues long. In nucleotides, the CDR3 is TGCAGTGCTAGTGGGCAGGGGGGTGAAAAACTGTTTTTT. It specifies CSASGQGGEKLFF.

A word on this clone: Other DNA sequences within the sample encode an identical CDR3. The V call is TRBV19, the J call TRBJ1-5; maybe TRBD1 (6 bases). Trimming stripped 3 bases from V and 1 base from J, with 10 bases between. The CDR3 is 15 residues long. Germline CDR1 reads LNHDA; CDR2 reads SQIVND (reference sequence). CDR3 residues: CASSIGGGSNQPQHF. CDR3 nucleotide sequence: TGTGCCAGTAGTATTGGGGGCGGAAGCAATCAGCCCCAGCATTTT.

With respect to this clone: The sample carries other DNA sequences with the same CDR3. CDR3 protein: CASSRGLAGGRETQYF. In DNA form, the CDR3 reads TGTGCCAGCAGCCGGGGACTAGCGGGGGGCAGAGAGACCCAGTACTTC. The genes are TRBV7-2 and TRBJ2-5; 15 bases fit TRBD2. V shed 5 bases, J shed 4 bases, and the junction held 5 bases outside the gene matches. This CDR3 region has 16 residues. Germline V gives CDR1 SGHTA, CDR2 FQGNSA.

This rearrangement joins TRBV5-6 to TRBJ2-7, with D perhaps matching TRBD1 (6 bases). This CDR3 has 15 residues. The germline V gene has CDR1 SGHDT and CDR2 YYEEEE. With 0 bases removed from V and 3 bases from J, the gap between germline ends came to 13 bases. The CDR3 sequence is CASSLGQGPVYEQYF. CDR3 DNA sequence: TGTGCCAGCAGCTTGGGTCAGGGGCCCGTCTACGAGCAGTACTTC.

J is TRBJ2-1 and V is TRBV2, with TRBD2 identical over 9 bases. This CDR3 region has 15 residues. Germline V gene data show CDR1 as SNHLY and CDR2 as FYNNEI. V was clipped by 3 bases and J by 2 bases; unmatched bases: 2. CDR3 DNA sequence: TGTGCCAGCAGTGATTGGACTAGCGCCTACAATGAGCAGTTCTTC. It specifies CASSDWTSAYNEQFF.

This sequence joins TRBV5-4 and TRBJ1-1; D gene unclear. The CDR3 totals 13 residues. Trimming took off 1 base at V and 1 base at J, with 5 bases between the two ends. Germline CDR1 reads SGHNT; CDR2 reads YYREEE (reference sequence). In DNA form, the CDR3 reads TGTGCCAGCAGCTTGCAGAAGAACACTGAAGCTTTCTTT. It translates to CASSLQKNTEAFF.

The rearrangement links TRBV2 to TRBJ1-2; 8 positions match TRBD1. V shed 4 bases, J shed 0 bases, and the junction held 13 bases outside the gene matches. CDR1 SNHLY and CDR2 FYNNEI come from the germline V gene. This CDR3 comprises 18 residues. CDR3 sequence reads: CASSGMTGEKRANYGYTF. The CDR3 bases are TGTGCCAGCAGTGGAATGACAGGGGAAAAAAGGGCTAACTATGGCTACACCTTC.

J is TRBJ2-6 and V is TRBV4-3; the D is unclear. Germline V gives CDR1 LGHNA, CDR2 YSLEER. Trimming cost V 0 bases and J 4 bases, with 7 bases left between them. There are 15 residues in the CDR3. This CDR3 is CASSQDYGGANVLTF. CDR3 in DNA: TGCGCCAGCAGCCAAGATTACGGGGGGGCCAACGTCCTGACTTTC.

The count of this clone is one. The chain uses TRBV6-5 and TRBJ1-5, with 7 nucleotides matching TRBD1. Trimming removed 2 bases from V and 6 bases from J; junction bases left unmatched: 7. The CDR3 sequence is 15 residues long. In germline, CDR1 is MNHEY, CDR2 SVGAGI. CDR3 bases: TGTGCCAGCAGTTACCGACAGGGAAGTTTTCAGCCCCAGCATTTT. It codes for CASSYRQGSFQPQHF.

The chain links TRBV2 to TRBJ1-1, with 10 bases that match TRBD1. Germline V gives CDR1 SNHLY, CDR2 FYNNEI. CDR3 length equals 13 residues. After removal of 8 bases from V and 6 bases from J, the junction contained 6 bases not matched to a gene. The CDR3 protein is CASSGQGLAEAFF. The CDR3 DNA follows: TGTGCCAGCTCGGGACAGGGGCTCGCTGAAGCTTTCTTT.

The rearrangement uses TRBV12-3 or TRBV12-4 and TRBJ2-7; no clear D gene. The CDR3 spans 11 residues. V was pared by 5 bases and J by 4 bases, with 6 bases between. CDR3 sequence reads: CASSPEYEQYF. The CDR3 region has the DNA TGTGCCAGCAGTCCAGAATACGAGCAGTACTTC.

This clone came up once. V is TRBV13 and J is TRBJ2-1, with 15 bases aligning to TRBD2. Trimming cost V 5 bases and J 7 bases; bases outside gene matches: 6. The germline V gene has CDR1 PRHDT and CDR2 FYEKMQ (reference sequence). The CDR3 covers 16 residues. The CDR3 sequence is CASSKPGLAGGNEQFF. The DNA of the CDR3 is TGTGCCAGCAGCAAACCGGGACTAGCGGGGGGTAATGAGCAGTTCTTC.

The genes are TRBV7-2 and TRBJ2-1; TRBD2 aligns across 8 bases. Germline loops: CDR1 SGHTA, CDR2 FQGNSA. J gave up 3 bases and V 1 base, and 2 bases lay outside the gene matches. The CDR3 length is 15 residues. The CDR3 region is CASSLGRGDYNEQFF. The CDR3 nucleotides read TGTGCCAGCAGCTTAGGGCGGGGGGACTACAATGAGCAGTTCTTC.

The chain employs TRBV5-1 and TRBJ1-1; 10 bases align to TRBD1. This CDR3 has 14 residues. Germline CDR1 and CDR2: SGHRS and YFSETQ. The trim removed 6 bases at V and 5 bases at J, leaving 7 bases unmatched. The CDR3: CASNSGTGATEAFF. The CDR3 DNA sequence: TGCGCCAGCAACTCCGGGACAGGGGCGACTGAAGCTTTCTTT.

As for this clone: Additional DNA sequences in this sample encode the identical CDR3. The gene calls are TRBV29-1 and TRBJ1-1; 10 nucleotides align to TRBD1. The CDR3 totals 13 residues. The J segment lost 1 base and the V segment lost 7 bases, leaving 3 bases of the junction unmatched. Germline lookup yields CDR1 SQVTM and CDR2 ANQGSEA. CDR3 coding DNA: TGCAGCGCCAGGGACAGGGGGAACACTGAAGCTTTCTTT. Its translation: CSARDRGNTEAFF.

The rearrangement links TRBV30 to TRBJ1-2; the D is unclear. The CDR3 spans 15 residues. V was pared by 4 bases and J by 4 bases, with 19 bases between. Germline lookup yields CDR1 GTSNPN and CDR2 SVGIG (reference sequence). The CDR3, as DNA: TGTGCCTGGATTTCCCGGAGTCGGGAATCCTATGGCTACACCTTC. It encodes CAWISRSRESYGYTF.

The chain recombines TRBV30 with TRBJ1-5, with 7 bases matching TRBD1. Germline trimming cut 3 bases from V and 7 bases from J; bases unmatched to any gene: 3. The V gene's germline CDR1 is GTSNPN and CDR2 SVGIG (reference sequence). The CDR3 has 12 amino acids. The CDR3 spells CAWSVRGQPQHF. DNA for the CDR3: TGTGCCTGGAGCGTCAGGGGGCAGCCCCAGCATTTT.

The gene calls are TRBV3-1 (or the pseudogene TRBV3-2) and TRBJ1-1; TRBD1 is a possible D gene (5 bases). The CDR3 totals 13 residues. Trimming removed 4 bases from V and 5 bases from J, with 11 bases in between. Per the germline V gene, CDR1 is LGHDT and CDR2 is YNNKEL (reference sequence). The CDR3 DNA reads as TGTGCCAGCAGCCCAGCAGGGTTGACTGAAGCTTTCTTT. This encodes CASSPAGLTEAFF.

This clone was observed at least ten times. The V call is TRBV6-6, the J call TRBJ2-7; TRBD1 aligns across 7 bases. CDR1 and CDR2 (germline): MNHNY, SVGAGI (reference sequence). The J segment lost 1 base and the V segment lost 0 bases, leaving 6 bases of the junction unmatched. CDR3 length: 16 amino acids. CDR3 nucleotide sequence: TGTGCCAGCAGTTACTCCACGTTGACAGGGTCCTACGAGCAGTACTTC. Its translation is CASSYSTLTGSYEQYF.

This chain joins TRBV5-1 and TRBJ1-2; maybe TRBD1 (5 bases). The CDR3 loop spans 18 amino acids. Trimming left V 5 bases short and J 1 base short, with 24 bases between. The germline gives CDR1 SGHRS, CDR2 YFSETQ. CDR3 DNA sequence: TGCGCCAGCAGGGGGCAGCGCCCAACAGAGCCCTTTAACTATGGCTACACCTTC. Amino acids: CASRGQRPTEPFNYGYTF.

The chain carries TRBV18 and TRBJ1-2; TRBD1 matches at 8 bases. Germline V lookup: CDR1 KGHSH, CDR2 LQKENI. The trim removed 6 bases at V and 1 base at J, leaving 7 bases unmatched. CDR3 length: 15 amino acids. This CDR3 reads CASSPGTGGNYGYTF. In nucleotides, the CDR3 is TGTGCCAGCTCCCCCGGGACAGGTGGTAACTATGGCTACACCTTC.

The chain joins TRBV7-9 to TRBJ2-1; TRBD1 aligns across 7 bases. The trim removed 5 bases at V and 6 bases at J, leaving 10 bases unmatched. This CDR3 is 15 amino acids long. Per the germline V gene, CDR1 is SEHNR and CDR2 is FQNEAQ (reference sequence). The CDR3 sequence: CASSRQGGLRNEQFF. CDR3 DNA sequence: TGTGCCAGCAGCCGACAGGGTGGGCTACGCAATGAGCAGTTCTTC.

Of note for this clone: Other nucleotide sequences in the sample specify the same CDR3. In DNA, the CDR3 is TGTGCCAGCTCCCCGGGACAGGGTCATGAGCAGTTCTTC. Translating gives CASSPGQGHEQFF. The chain links TRBV18 to TRBJ2-1; 9 bases fit TRBD1. With 6 bases clipped from V and 8 bases from J, the junction kept 5 bases outside the gene matches. The CDR3 extends over 13 amino acids. Germline CDR1 is KGHSH and CDR2 is LQKENI.

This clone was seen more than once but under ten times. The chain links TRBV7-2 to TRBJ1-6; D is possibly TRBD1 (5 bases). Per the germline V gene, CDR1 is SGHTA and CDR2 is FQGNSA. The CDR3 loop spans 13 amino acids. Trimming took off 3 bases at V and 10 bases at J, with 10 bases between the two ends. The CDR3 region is CASSFSGDSPLHF. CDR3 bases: TGTGCCAGCAGCTTTTCGGGGGACTCACCCCTCCACTTT.